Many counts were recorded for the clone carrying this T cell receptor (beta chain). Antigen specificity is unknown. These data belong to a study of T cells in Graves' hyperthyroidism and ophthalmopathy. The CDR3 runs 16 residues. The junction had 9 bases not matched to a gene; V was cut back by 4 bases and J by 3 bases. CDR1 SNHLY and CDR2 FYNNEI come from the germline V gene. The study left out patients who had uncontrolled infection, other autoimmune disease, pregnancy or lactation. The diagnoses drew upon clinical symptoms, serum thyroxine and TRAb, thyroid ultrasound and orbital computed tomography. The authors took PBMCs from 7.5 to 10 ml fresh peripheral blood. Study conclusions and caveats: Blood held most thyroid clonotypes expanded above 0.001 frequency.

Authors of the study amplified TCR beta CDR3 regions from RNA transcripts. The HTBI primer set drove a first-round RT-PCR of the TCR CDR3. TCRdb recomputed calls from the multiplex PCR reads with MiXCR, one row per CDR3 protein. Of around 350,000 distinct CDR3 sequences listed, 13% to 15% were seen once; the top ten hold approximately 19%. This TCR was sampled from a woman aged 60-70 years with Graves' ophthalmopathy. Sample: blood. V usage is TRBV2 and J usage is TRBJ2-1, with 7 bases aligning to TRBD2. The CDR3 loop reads CASSATHGTIYNEQFF. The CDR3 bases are TGTGCCAGCAGTGCCACCCATGGGACTATCTACAATGAGCAGTTCTTC.